Following are 14 T cell receptor beta chains from one sample sequenced in a study of blood T cell repertoires in COVID-19. Sequencing was performed with immunoSEQ multiplex PCR; in TCRdb, only in-frame clones are kept and a portion is missing. The sample lists some 40,000 clones; more than 65% were seen once. The sample comprised peripheral blood. The receptors were sampled from a human donor in a cohort sampled during active COVID-19.

The rearrangement uses TRBV6-5 and TRBJ1-5, with 7 bases aligning to TRBD1. The trim removed 9 bases at V and 3 bases at J, leaving 5 bases unmatched. The CDR3 runs 13 residues. The germline gives CDR1 MNHEY, CDR2 SVGAGI. Here the CDR3 reads CASGGQNNQPQHF. The CDR3 nucleotides are TGTGCCAGTGGGGGACAGAACAATCAGCCCCAGCATTTT.

Only a few counts were recorded for this clone. The chain has TRBV7-9 and TRBJ2-5, with TRBD2 identical over 11 bases. CDR1 and CDR2 from the germline V gene are SEHNR and FQNEAQ (reference sequence). The CDR3 contains 15 residues. V was pared by 7 bases and J by 3 bases, with 7 bases of the junction left unmatched. As DNA, the CDR3 is TGTGCCAGCACCCTAGCGGGAGGAAGAGAAGAGACCCAGTACTTC. It translates to CASTLAGGREETQYF.

This chain links TRBV6-5 with TRBJ2-1; D is possibly TRBD1 (6 bases). V lost 2 bases to trimming and J lost 4 bases, with 9 bases between them. CDR1 and CDR2 from the germline V gene are MNHEY and SVGAGI. The CDR3 totals 14 residues. This chain's CDR3 is CASSYGTGYNEQFF. The CDR3 region has the DNA TGTGCCAGCAGTTACGGTACAGGGTACAATGAGCAGTTCTTC.

The gene calls are TRBV6-1 and TRBJ2-5; 12 bases line up with TRBD2. Germline loops: CDR1 MNHNS, CDR2 SASEGT. The CDR3 totals 15 residues. V was pared by 3 bases and J by 3 bases, with 2 bases of the junction left unmatched. CDR3 region: CASSDLAGGKETQYF. In DNA, the CDR3 is TGTGCCAGCAGTGACCTAGCGGGAGGGAAAGAGACCCAGTACTTC.

CDR3 amino acids: CASSSSGERANTEAFF. The CDR3 DNA is TGCGCCAGCAGCTCCTCCGGGGAGCGAGCGAACACTGAAGCTTTCTTT. The chain recombines TRBV5-1 with TRBJ1-1; D gene ambiguous. Germline V gene data show CDR1 as SGHRS and CDR2 as YFSETQ. The CDR3 totals 16 residues. The V and J ends lost 3 bases and 1 base respectively, with 16 bases between them.

This sequence joins TRBV2 and TRBJ2-3; D gene uncertain. V lost 7 bases and J 2 bases, leaving 10 bases between the germline ends. CDR1 SNHLY and CDR2 FYNNEI come from the germline V gene. The CDR3 is 13 residues long. The CDR3 region has the DNA TGTGCCAGCAATCTAGGCCACACAGATACGCAGTATTTT. Its translation: CASNLGHTDTQYF.

The rearrangement uses TRBV7-9 and TRBJ2-3, with 9 nucleotides matching TRBD2. The germline gives CDR1 SEHNR, CDR2 FQNEAQ (reference sequence). This CDR3 has 16 residues. J lost 3 bases, V lost 2 bases, and 6 bases had no gene match. Here the CDR3 DNA reads TGTGCCAGCAGCTTATTCGCGGGAGGGGCGACAGATACGCAGTATTTT. Amino acids: CASSLFAGGATDTQYF.

The rearrangement uses TRBV19 and TRBJ2-7, with TRBD2 matching over 16 bases. CDR3 size: 17 residues. Germline values: CDR1 LNHDA, CDR2 SQIVND (reference sequence). The ends lost 8 bases at V and 5 bases at J; junction bases unmatched: 12. CDR3 sequence reads: CASSYGTSGREEDEQYF. The CDR3 DNA is TGTGCCAGTTCATACGGGACTAGCGGGAGGGAAGAGGACGAGCAGTACTTC.

This clone was seen more than once but under ten times. This chain links TRBV5-4 with TRBJ2-7, with 9 bases that match TRBD1. Germline V gene lookup returns CDR1 SGHNT and CDR2 YYREEE (reference sequence). CDR3 size: 12 residues. The V gene end was trimmed by 4 bases and the J gene end by 6 bases; junction bases not matched to a gene: 2. As DNA, the CDR3 is TGTGCCAGCAGCGGGACAGGGTTCGAGCAGTACTTC. It specifies CASSGTGFEQYF.

This chain connects TRBV5-1 to TRBJ2-1; D gene uncertain. CDR1 is SGHRS and CDR2 is YFSETQ in the germline V gene. Trimming shortened V by 0 bases and J by 5 bases, and 9 bases separated the two germline ends. This CDR3 comprises 14 residues. CDR3 coding DNA: TGCGCCAGCAGCTTGGCCTGGCAGGACAATGAGCAGTTCTTC. Its translation is CASSLAWQDNEQFF.

This sequence joins TRBV6-2 or TRBV6-3 and TRBJ2-1; TRBD2 aligns across 8 bases. The CDR3 runs to 15 residues. CDR1 and CDR2 (germline): MNHEY, SVGEGT. Trimming cost V 2 bases and J 4 bases; bases outside gene matches: 4. In nucleotides, the CDR3 is TGTGCCAGCAGTTACGAGGCTAGCGGGTACAATGAGCAGTTCTTC. Translation gives CASSYEASGYNEQFF.

The chain carries TRBV10-3 and TRBJ2-2, with TRBD2 as a possible D gene (6 bases). V was shortened by 6 bases and J by 5 bases, with 13 bases between the two germline ends. The CDR3 length is 14 residues. Germline V gene lookup returns CDR1 ENHRY and CDR2 SYGVKD. The CDR3: CAISRDSTTGELFF. The CDR3 bases are TGTGCCATCAGCCGGGACTCAACGACCGGGGAGCTGTTTTTT.

This clone was picked up one time. The genes are TRBV30 and TRBJ1-4, with a weak D call TRBD1 (5 bases). The CDR3 has 15 residues. Per germline, CDR1 GTSNPN and CDR2 SVGIG (reference sequence). The V end was cut by 2 bases, the J end by 12 bases, with 22 bases between. CDR3 sequence: CAWSSATAPGLELFF. The CDR3 coding sequence is TGTGCCTGGAGTTCTGCGACAGCCCCGGGTTTGGAACTGTTTTTT.

This CDR3 reads CASSPLTSDSHNTEAFF. The CDR3 region has the DNA TGTGCCAGCAGTCCCCTTACGTCGGACAGTCATAACACTGAAGCTTTCTTT. The V call is TRBV28, the J call TRBJ1-1; perhaps TRBD1 as D (6 bases). Germline CDR1 is MDHEN and CDR2 is SYDVKM. V lost 5 bases and J lost 2, with 21 bases in between. The CDR3 runs to 17 residues.